This record concerns one T cell receptor beta chain sequence. The data derive from a study of blood T cell repertoires in COVID-19. Study in general: COVID-19 samples from acute and convalescent phases originated in the United States, Italy and Spain.

Generated by immunoSEQ multiplex PCR, the TCRdb table keeps only in-frame clones and is missing some. The data show 260,000 or so clones, with around 90% seen just once and about 8.6% held by the top ten. Sequencing input: peripheral blood. The receptor was derived from a man in his late teens or twenties with active or convalescent COVID-19.

The CDR3 region is CASSLVQGNEKLFF. DNA for the CDR3: TGTGCCAGCAGCTTGGTACAGGGTAATGAAAAACTGTTTTTT. The chain recombines TRBV5-6 with TRBJ1-4, with D perhaps matching TRBD1 (6 bases). CDR3 size: 14 residues. V was shortened by 0 bases and J by 4 bases, with 7 bases between the two germline ends. In germline, CDR1 is SGHDT, CDR2 YYEEEE.